The subject of this entry is one TCR beta chain. Its antigen is not known. Libraries were prepared by immunoSEQ multiplex PCR; TCRdb keeps only in-frame clonotypes and omits some of them. The table records more than 110,000 clones, around 88% of them present only once. This entry comes from a study of cytomegalovirus exposure and HLA in healthy donors. This CDR3 is 14 amino acids long. The germline gives CDR1 LNHDA, CDR2 SQIVND (reference sequence). The V segment lost 5 bases and the J segment 4 bases; nucleotides outside the gene matches: 6. The study, taken as a whole, reports: Diagnosis of cytomegalovirus status made by the classifier reportedly showed high specificity and sensitivity.

The clonotype originates from a woman between 18 and 30 years old in good health and CMV-seropositive. The sample consisted of PBMCs. This chain uses TRBV19 with TRBJ1-2, with 8 bases lining up with TRBD1. The CDR3 nucleotides are TGTGCCAGTAGTGTGACAGGGGCCTTCTATGGCTACACCTTC. It codes for CASSVTGAFYGYTF. The full variable domain, completed using reference TRBV19 and TRBJ1-2, is DGGITQSPKYLFRKEGQNVTLSCEQNLNHDAMYWYRQDPGQGLRLIYYSQIVNDFQKGDIAEGYSVSREKKESFPLTVTSAQKNPTAFYLCASSVTGAFYGYTFGSGTRLTVV.